This TCR beta chain was sequenced during a study of T cell responses to AZD1222 COVID-19 vaccine. Study overall: Pooled in the analysis were second doses at about 4 or about 12 weeks.

This table comes from immunoSEQ multiplex PCR, and its TCRdb copy is limited to in-frame clones, with some not included. In the table there are just under 55,000 clones, approximately 88% of which are singletons. Germline V gene sequence: CDR1 PRHDT, CDR2 FYEKMQ (reference sequence). Trimming took 7 bases from V and 7 from J; bases not matched to a gene: 11. The CDR3 has 15 residues. Concerning this clone itself: Its antigen remains unidentified.

Points from the study as a whole: No day 14 peak samples; only post-peak repertoires were characterized. Targeting of unmutated variant regions was reportedly seen in nearly half of spike-specific TCRs. Donors in the cohort were predominantly white British and more often female, and clonal diversity was possibly underestimated.

This TCR was recovered from an adult in good health. The sample was peripheral blood, taken on day 0 of AZD1222 vaccination. The V call is TRBV13, the J call TRBJ2-7, with TRBD1 matching 12 bases. CDR3 residues: CASTFSGTGGREQYF. The CDR3, as DNA: TGTGCCAGCACCTTCTCCGGGACAGGGGGCCGAGAGCAGTACTTC.